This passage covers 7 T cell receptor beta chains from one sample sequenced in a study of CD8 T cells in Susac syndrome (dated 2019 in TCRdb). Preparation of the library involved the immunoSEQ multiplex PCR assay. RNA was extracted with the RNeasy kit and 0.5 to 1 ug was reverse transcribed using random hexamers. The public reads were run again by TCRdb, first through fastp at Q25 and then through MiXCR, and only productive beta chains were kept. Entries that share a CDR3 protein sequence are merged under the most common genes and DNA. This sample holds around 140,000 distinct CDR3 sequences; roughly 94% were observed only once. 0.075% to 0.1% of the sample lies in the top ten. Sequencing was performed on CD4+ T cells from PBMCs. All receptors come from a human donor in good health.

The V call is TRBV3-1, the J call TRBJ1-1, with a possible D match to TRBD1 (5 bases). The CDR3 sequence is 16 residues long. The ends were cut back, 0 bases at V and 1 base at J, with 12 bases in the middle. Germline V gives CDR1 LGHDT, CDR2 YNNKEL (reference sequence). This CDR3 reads CASSQDMGLTNTEAFF. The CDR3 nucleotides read TGTGCCAGCAGCCAAGATATGGGGCTAACGAACACTGAAGCTTTCTTT.

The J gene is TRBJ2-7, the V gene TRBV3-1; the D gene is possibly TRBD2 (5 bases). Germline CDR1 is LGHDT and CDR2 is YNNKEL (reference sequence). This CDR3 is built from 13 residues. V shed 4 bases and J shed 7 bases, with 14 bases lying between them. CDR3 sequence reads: CASSPDYAGEQYF. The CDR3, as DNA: TGTGCCAGCAGCCCAGACTACGCTGGGGAGCAGTACTTC.

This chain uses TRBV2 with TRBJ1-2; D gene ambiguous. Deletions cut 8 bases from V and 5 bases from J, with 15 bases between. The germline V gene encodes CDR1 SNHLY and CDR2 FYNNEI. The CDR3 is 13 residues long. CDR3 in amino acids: CASGKERGYGYTF. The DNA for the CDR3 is TGTGCCAGCGGGAAGGAGCGGGGTTATGGCTACACCTTC.

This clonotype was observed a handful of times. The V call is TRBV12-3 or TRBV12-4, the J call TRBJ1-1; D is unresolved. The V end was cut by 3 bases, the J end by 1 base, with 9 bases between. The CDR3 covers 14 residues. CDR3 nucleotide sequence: TGTGCCAGCAGTTTGGGAGGGAGGAACACTGAAGCTTTCTTT. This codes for CASSLGGRNTEAFF.

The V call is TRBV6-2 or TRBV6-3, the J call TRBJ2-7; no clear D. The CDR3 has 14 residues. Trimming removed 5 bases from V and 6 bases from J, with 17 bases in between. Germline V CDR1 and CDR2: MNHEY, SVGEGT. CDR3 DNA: TGTGCCAGCAGTCAGATTCCTGCCCAGGCCGAGCAGTACTTC. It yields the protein CASSQIPAQAEQYF.

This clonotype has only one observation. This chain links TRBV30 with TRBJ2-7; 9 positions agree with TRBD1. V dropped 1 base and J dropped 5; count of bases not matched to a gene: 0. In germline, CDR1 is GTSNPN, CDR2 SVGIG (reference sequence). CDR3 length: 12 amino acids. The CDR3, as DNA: TGTGCCTGGAGTGGACAGGGGGACGAGCAGTACTTC. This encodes CAWSGQGDEQYF.

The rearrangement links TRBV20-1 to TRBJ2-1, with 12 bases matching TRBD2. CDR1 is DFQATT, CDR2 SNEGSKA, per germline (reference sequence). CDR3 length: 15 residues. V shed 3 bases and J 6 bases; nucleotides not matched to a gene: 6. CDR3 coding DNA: TGCAGTGCTAGTCTCGGGACTAGCGGGTTCAATGAGCAGTTCTTC. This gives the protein CSASLGTSGFNEQFF.